The clone carrying this T cell receptor beta chain was counted only a few times. Its target is not known. The sample belongs to a study of molecular identifiers for immune sequencing clone quantification. Regarding the study as a whole: Single-cell amounts of spiked Jurkat TCR RNA were reportedly detectable among over 750,000 naive cells. Clones above 20 RNA copies held over 97% of effector molecules, under 1% in naive cells.

V lost 10 bases and J lost 4, with 16 bases in between. The CDR3 is 13 amino acids. One entry per CDR3 protein results from TCRdb running MiXCR on the PCR reads. Here the sample spans over 600,000 distinct CDR3 sequences, just under 20% being singletons. Sample: naive CD8+ T cells from blood, with Jurkat cell RNA spiked in. Subset given: FACS-sorted CD8+CD4-CCR7+CD45RA+ naive T cells. This TCR came from a human donor in good health. Some libraries in this study had Jurkat cell RNA spiked in. The chain combines TRBV12-3 or TRBV12-4 with TRBJ1-2; D may be TRBD1 (6 bases). The CDR3 bases are TGTGCCACGGGGGCGCCCGACCCCTATGGCTACACCTTC. It codes for CATGAPDPYGYTF.